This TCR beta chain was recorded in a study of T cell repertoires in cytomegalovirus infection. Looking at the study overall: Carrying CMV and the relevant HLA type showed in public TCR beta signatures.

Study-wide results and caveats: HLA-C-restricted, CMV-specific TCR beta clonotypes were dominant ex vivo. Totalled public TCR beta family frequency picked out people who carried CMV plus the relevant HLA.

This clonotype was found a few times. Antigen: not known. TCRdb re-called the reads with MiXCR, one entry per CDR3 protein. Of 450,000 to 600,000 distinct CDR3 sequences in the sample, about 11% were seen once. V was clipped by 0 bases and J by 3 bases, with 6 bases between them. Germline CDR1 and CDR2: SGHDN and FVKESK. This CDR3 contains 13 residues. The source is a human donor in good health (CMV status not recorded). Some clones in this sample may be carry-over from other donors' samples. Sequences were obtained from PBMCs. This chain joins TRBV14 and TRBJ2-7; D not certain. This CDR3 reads CASSQELHYEQYF. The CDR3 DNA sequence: TGTGCCAGCAGCCAAGAACTCCACTACGAGCAGTACTTC. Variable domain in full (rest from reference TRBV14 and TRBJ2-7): EAGVTQFPSHSVIEKGQTVTLRCDPISGHDNLYWYRRVMGKEIKFLLHFVKESKQDESGMPNNRFLAERTGGTYSTLKVQPAELEDSGVYFCASSQELHYEQYFGPGTRLTVT.